These 27 T cell receptor beta chains came from one sample sequenced in a study of identical twins. MiXCR, run by TCRdb on the 5' RACE reads, gives a single entry per CDR3 protein. The data show 200,000 to 250,000 distinct CDR3 sequences, with approximately 8.3% seen just once and 1.5% to 2.5% held by the top ten. The same sample was also used in a study of yellow fever vaccine responses in identical twins.

Material for sequencing was memory (CD45RO+) T cells sorted from blood. Receptors were obtained from a woman aged 18-30 years in good health.

This clonotype has ten or more counts. The V and J genes are TRBV20-1 and TRBJ2-5; possibly TRBD1 for D (6 bases). Germline V gene lookup returns CDR1 DFQATT and CDR2 SNEGSKA (reference sequence). The CDR3 is 15 amino acids. V shed 6 bases and J shed 3 bases, with 20 bases lying between them. The CDR3 protein is CSAIHPGAGKETQYF. The CDR3 DNA reads as TGCAGTGCAATCCATCCAGGGGCAGGGAAAGAGACCCAGTACTTC.

This clonotype has ten or more counts. The chain has TRBV20-1 and TRBJ2-1, with 11 bases matching TRBD2. Looked up from germline, CDR1 is DFQATT and CDR2 is SNEGSKA (reference sequence). The CDR3 extends over 16 amino acids. V was pared by 1 base and J by 1 base, with 3 bases of the junction left unmatched. CDR3 residues: CSARGLAGSSYNEQFF. The CDR3 DNA is TGCAGTGCTAGAGGACTAGCGGGGAGTTCCTACAATGAGCAGTTCTTC.

The V gene is TRBV29-1, the J gene TRBJ1-5; maybe TRBD1 (5 bases). CDR1 SQVTM and CDR2 ANQGSEA come from the germline V gene. V shed 7 bases and J shed 1 base, with 8 bases lying between them. This CDR3 region has 12 residues. As DNA, the CDR3 is TGCAGCGCCCGGGACAGCAATCAGCCCCAGCATTTT. Its protein product is CSARDSNQPQHF.

This clonotype was observed many times. J is TRBJ2-2 and V is TRBV12-3 or TRBV12-4; D ambiguous. This CDR3 is built from 17 residues. Trimming cost V 6 bases and J 0 bases, with 17 bases left between them. In DNA form, the CDR3 reads TGTGCCAGCAGCAAAGGACCGCCGTTCGCGAACACCGGGGAGCTGTTTTTT. It codes for CASSKGPPFANTGELFF.

This chain connects TRBV18 to TRBJ1-1; D gene ambiguous. The germline gives CDR1 KGHSH, CDR2 LQKENI. The CDR3 has 14 residues. Trimming left V 2 bases short and J 0 bases short, with 7 bases between. The CDR3 coding sequence is TGTGCCAGCTCACCAGGGGTAGTGAACACTGAAGCTTTCTTT. Amino acids: CASSPGVVNTEAFF.

There are a few counts of this clonotype. This chain joins TRBV9 and TRBJ2-1; 7 nucleotides align to TRBD2. V gave up 3 bases and J gave up 5 bases; unmatched junction bases: 17. This CDR3 has 18 residues. Germline lookup yields CDR1 SGDLS and CDR2 YYNGEE. CDR3 protein: CASSAPAEGLVGNNEQFF. The CDR3 DNA is TGTGCCAGCAGCGCCCCAGCCGAAGGACTAGTGGGCAACAATGAGCAGTTCTTC.

The chain couples TRBV6-4 to TRBJ2-2, with D perhaps TRBD1 or TRBD2 (7 bases each). This CDR3 is 14 amino acids long. V shed 2 bases and J shed 6 bases, with 10 bases lying between them. The germline gives CDR1 MRHNA, CDR2 SNTAGT. CDR3: CASSDAGGAGELFF. The CDR3 DNA sequence: TGTGCCAGCAGTGACGCAGGGGGGGCCGGGGAGCTGTTTTTT.

This clonotype was seen a handful of times. The chain is built from TRBV12-3 or TRBV12-4 and TRBJ2-6, with D tentatively TRBD1 (5 bases). There are 14 residues in the CDR3. The V end was cut by 7 bases, the J end by 0 bases, with 7 bases between. The CDR3 DNA reads as TGTGCCAGCACAGGGCTCTCTGGGGCCAACGTCCTGACTTTC. This codes for CASTGLSGANVLTF.

As regards this clonotype: This CDR3 is missing its conserved last phenylalanine or tryptophan, likely due to a read error. The chain recombines TRBV7-8 with TRBJ2-6; D possibly corresponds to TRBD2 (5 bases). The CDR3 spans 19 residues. From germline, CDR1 is SGHVS and CDR2 FQNEAQ. V lost 6 bases to trimming and J lost 1 base, with 22 bases between them. The CDR3: CASSALEGSWYSGANVLTL. In DNA, the CDR3 is TGTGCCAGCAGTGCCCTCGAGGGCTCTTGGTATTCTGGGGCCAACGTCCTGACTCTC.

This clonotype was recorded many times. The gene calls are TRBV24-1 and TRBJ2-7; D remains unclear. This CDR3 region has 12 residues. CDR1 and CDR2 (germline): KGHDR, SFDVKD. The V end lost 9 bases, the J end lost 0 bases, and 8 bases lay between the germline ends. Here the CDR3 reads CATAQDSYEQYF. The DNA for the CDR3 is TGTGCCACCGCCCAGGACTCCTACGAGCAGTACTTC.

The chain carries TRBV20-1 and TRBJ1-5, with TRBD1 identical over 10 bases. The CDR3 has 15 residues. Per the germline V gene, CDR1 is DFQATT and CDR2 is SNEGSKA (reference sequence). The V segment lost 6 bases and the J segment 0 bases; nucleotides outside the gene matches: 5. The DNA for the CDR3 is TGCAGTGCCCTCGACAGGGGGCCTAGCAATCAGCCCCAGCATTTT. This gives the protein CSALDRGPSNQPQHF.

There are a few counts of this clonotype. The CDR3 DNA follows: TGTGCCAGCAGCATACAAGCAGGTTCCAATCAGCCCCAGCATTTT. It is translated as CASSIQAGSNQPQHF. The chain employs TRBV11-2 and TRBJ1-5; D unclear. The germline V and J ends were trimmed by 5 bases and 3 bases, with 14 bases remaining between them. Germline loops: CDR1 SGHAT, CDR2 FQNNGV. CDR3 length: 15 residues.

This clonotype has at least ten counts. The chain employs TRBV29-1 and TRBJ1-1; unclear D gene. The CDR3 is 14 residues long. V gave up 5 bases and J gave up 1 base, with 14 bases separating them. The V gene's germline CDR1 is SQVTM and CDR2 ANQGSEA. CDR3 amino acids: CSVILRQTNTEAFF. The CDR3 DNA reads as TGCAGCGTTATTTTAAGACAAACGAACACTGAAGCTTTCTTT.

This clonotype was detected many times. The V gene is TRBV12-3 or TRBV12-4, the J gene TRBJ2-2; perhaps TRBD1 as D (5 bases). Trimming removed 3 bases at V and 0 bases at J, with 8 bases between. This CDR3 is built from 15 residues. The CDR3 bases are TGTGCCAGCAGTTTGGCAGGGTCGAACACCGGGGAGCTGTTTTTT. This sequence encodes CASSLAGSNTGELFF.

In its sample, this clonotype was seen a few times. This rearrangement joins TRBV7-2 to TRBJ1-2; 7 nucleotides line up with TRBD1. In germline, CDR1 is SGHTA, CDR2 FQGNSA. The CDR3 sequence is 15 residues long. The J segment lost 8 bases and the V segment lost 5 bases, leaving 14 bases of the junction unmatched. CDR3 residues: CASSNPGQDGKGYTF. CDR3 sequence (DNA): TGTGCCAGCAGCAACCCAGGACAGGATGGGAAAGGCTACACCTTC.

This clonotype was seen repeatedly, ten times or more. The chain recombines TRBV3-1 with TRBJ2-3; D perhaps matches TRBD2 (6 bases). V lost 0 bases and J lost 11, with 12 bases in between. The CDR3 has 13 residues. Germline values: CDR1 LGHDT, CDR2 YNNKEL (reference sequence). Here the CDR3 DNA reads TGTGCCAGCAGCCAAGATTCCTGGCGGGGGCAGTATTTT. It encodes CASSQDSWRGQYF.

This clonotype was seen at least ten times. The chain carries TRBV4-2 and TRBJ2-3; no clear D gene. Germline V gene lookup returns CDR1 LGHNA and CDR2 YNFKEQ. The CDR3 is 11 residues long. V lost 0 bases, J lost 7 bases, and 2 bases lay in between. The CDR3 DNA reads as TGTGCCAGCAGCCAAGATCATACGCAGTATTTT. Translated, it gives CASSQDHTQYF.

This clonotype was seen repeatedly, ten times or more. V and J are TRBV6-2 or TRBV6-3 and TRBJ1-6; tentatively, D is TRBD1 (5 bases). This CDR3 has 13 residues. The ends were cut back, 8 bases at V and 6 bases at J, with 11 bases in the middle. Germline V gene sequence: CDR1 MNHEY, CDR2 SVGEGT. Here the CDR3 DNA reads TGTGCCAGCGCGGACAAGGCTAATTCACCCCTCCACTTT. Its translation: CASADKANSPLHF.

This clonotype was recorded a few times. CDR3 sequence (DNA): TGTGCCAGCAGCCCAACCGGGACAGGGGCCGAGCAGTACTTC. Its translation is CASSPTGTGAEQYF. V and J are TRBV5-6 and TRBJ2-7, with TRBD1 matching over 10 bases. V gave up 4 bases and J gave up 6 bases; unmatched junction bases: 7. CDR3 length: 14 amino acids. Per germline, CDR1 SGHDT and CDR2 YYEEEE.

This clonotype has just a few counts. J is TRBJ2-3 and V is TRBV4-3, with 8 bases identical to TRBD2. The V segment lost 0 bases and the J segment 4 bases; nucleotides outside the gene matches: 12. This CDR3 has 18 residues. Germline V CDR1 and CDR2: LGHNA, YSLEER. The CDR3 bases are TGCGCCAGCAGCCAAGATAAGGCGGGAGGAGTAGGGGCAGATACGCAGTATTTT. This encodes CASSQDKAGGVGADTQYF.

A remark on this clonotype: This sequence may be a read error, since a much larger clone differs from it by one base. Here the CDR3 DNA reads TGTGCCAGCAGCTTATCGGGACTAGTCACTGACGAGCAGTACTTC. Its protein product is CASSLSGLVTDEQYF. V usage is TRBV11-1 and J usage is TRBJ2-7; the match to TRBD2 covers 8 bases. With V trimmed by 2 bases and J by 5 bases, 8 bases remained unmatched. The germline V gene has CDR1 SGHAT and CDR2 FQDESV (reference sequence). The CDR3 has 15 amino acids.

The chain uses TRBV3-1 and TRBJ2-2, with D unclear. V was trimmed by 0 bases and J by 4 bases, leaving 6 bases between them. The V gene's germline CDR1 is LGHDT and CDR2 YNNKEL (reference sequence). This CDR3 comprises 14 residues. CDR3 sequence (DNA): TGTGCCAGCAGCCAAGATTTAAGCACCGGGGAGCTGTTTTTT. Translating it yields CASSQDLSTGELFF. Together with reference TRBV3-1 and TRBJ2-2, the CDR3 gives the full variable domain: DTAVSQTPKYLVTQMGNDKSIKCEQNLGHDTMYWYKQDSKKFLKIMFSYNNKELIINETVPNRFSPKSPDKAHLNLHINSLELGDSAVYFCASSQDLSTGELFFGEGSRLTVL.

Ten or more counts support this clonotype. The V call is TRBV27, the J call TRBJ2-3; 11 bases fit TRBD2. CDR1 and CDR2 (germline): MNHEY, SMNVEV (reference sequence). Trimming took 5 bases from V and 5 from J; bases not matched to a gene: 12. The CDR3 loop spans 17 amino acids. The DNA for the CDR3 is TGTGCCAGCAGTCTAAAAGGTAGCGGGAGGGCCGTAGATACGCAGTATTTT. Amino acid sequence: CASSLKGSGRAVDTQYF.

This clonotype has only a few counts. The chain has TRBV29-1 and TRBJ1-1, with D hard to call. The CDR3 runs 10 residues. Germline CDR1 and CDR2: SQVTM and ANQGSEA. V lost 0 bases to trimming and J lost 7 bases, with 3 bases between them. CDR3 nucleotides: TGCAGCGTTGAAGAGGTTGAAGCTTTCTTT. Its translation is CSVEEVEAFF.

This clonotype was observed at least ten times. The chain joins TRBV29-1 to TRBJ2-2; the D gene is possibly TRBD1 (7 bases). V was clipped by 7 bases and J by 1 base, with 13 bases between them. The germline V gene encodes CDR1 SQVTM and CDR2 ANQGSEA. The CDR3 has 14 residues. CDR3 loop: CSARGDLNTGELFF. CDR3 DNA: TGCAGCGCCAGGGGGGACCTGAACACCGGGGAGCTGTTTTTT.

This clonotype has more than one count but fewer than ten. The chain carries TRBV6-5 and TRBJ1-3; D not certain. Between the trimmed V and J ends, which lost 2 bases and 1 base, there was a span of 6 bases. In germline, CDR1 is MNHEY, CDR2 SVGAGI. The CDR3 length is 14 residues. CDR3 sequence: CASSYGGSGNTIYF. CDR3 in DNA: TGTGCCAGCAGTTACGGAGGATCTGGAAACACCATATATTTT.

The genes are TRBV2 and TRBJ2-5; no reliable D call. CDR1 is SNHLY and CDR2 is FYNNEI in the germline V gene. Trimming left V 4 bases short and J 1 base short, with 7 bases between. The CDR3 covers 13 residues. The CDR3 here is CASSAVAQETQYF. The CDR3 bases are TGTGCCAGCAGTGCGGTAGCCCAAGAGACCCAGTACTTC.